Below are 29 T cell receptor beta chains sequenced from a single sample in a study of identical twins. TCRdb re-analysed the 5' RACE reads in MiXCR, keeping a single row per CDR3 protein. The sample records approximately 890,000 distinct CDR3 sequences, roughly 12% being singletons. The same sample was also used in a study of yellow fever vaccine responses in identical twins.

Sequencing used PBMCs. The receptors stem from a woman between 18 and 29 years old in good health.

The rearrangement uses TRBV6-1 and TRBJ2-1; no reliable D call. The CDR3 runs 13 residues. V was cut by 5 bases and J by 9 bases, with 14 bases left in between. In germline, CDR1 is MNHNS, CDR2 SASEGT. CDR3 in DNA: TGTGCCAGCAGTCCAGGCCCCGTAGGTGAGCAGTTCTTC. This encodes CASSPGPVGEQFF.

This clonotype was detected many times. This chain links TRBV7-9 with TRBJ2-1, with TRBD2 as a possible D gene (5 bases). Germline V gene data show CDR1 as SEHNR and CDR2 as FQNEAQ (reference sequence). V was pared by 3 bases and J by 7 bases, with 13 bases between. The CDR3 runs to 14 residues. The DNA for the CDR3 is TGTGCCAGCAGCTTGGACCGGGGTTGGAATGAGCAGTTCTTC. Translating gives CASSLDRGWNEQFF.

This clonotype occurred a few times. The V call is TRBV5-1, the J call TRBJ1-2; tentatively, D is TRBD1 (5 bases). Germline V lookup: CDR1 SGHRS, CDR2 YFSETQ. This CDR3 is 15 amino acids long. V was cut by 5 bases and J by 1 base, with 15 bases left in between. In nucleotides, the CDR3 is TGCGCCAGCAGGCCACAAGGACAAGTTAACTATGGCTACACCTTC. This translates into CASRPQGQVNYGYTF.

The DNA for the CDR3 is TGTGCCATCAGTGAAGTCCATGACTACGAGCAGTACGTC. Amino acid sequence: CAISEVHDYEQYV. The chain uses TRBV10-3 and TRBJ2-7, with D unresolved. The CDR3 sequence is 13 residues long. Looked up from germline, CDR1 is ENHRY and CDR2 is SYGVKD. V dropped 3 bases and J dropped 3 bases, with 9 bases sitting between them.

In its sample, this clonotype was seen a few times. V is TRBV5-1 and J is TRBJ2-7; TRBD1 matches at 10 bases. The length of the CDR3 is 14 residues. V dropped 4 bases and J dropped 5; count of bases not matched to a gene: 6. CDR1 and CDR2 (germline): SGHRS, YFSETQ. The CDR3 loop is CASSVRDRGDEQYF. CDR3 sequence (DNA): TGCGCCAGCAGCGTCCGGGACAGGGGTGACGAGCAGTACTTC.

This clonotype was seen repeatedly, ten times or more. The chain joins TRBV15 to TRBJ2-7, with D possibly matching TRBD1 (6 bases). V was pared by 3 bases and J by 5 bases, with 17 bases between. This CDR3 has 15 residues. From germline, CDR1 is LNHNV and CDR2 YYDKDF (reference sequence). CDR3 in DNA: TGTGCCACCAGCAGGACAGGTGACACCGGTCACGAGCAGTACTTC. It codes for CATSRTGDTGHEQYF.

J is TRBJ2-2 and V is TRBV11-3; D gene unclear. The germline V gene has CDR1 SGHNT and CDR2 YENEEA. The germline V and J ends were trimmed by 4 bases and 6 bases, with 6 bases remaining between them. CDR3 size: 12 residues. The DNA for the CDR3 is TGTGCCAGCAGCTACTTGTCCGGGGAGCTGTTTTTT. Translation gives CASSYLSGELFF. The whole variable domain, remainder taken from reference TRBV11-3 and TRBJ2-2, is EAGVVQSPRYKIIEKKQPVAFWCNPISGHNTLYWYLQNLGQGPELLIRYENEEAVDDSQLPKDRFSAERLKGVDSTLKIQPAELGDSAVYLCASSYLSGELFFGEGSRLTVL.

At least ten counts were recorded for this clonotype. This chain joins TRBV14 and TRBJ2-6; no firm D call. Trimming stripped 5 bases from V and 0 bases from J, with 5 bases between. The CDR3 has 14 residues. Germline CDR1 is SGHDN and CDR2 is FVKESK. The CDR3 loop is CASSSASGANVLTF. The CDR3 DNA reads as TGTGCCAGCAGCTCGGCCTCTGGGGCCAACGTCCTGACTTTC.

This chain joins TRBV20-1 and TRBJ2-7; no clear D gene. The V end lost 5 bases, the J end lost 6 bases, and 8 bases lay between the germline ends. The CDR3 has 10 amino acids. Germline V gene sequence: CDR1 DFQATT, CDR2 SNEGSKA (reference sequence). The CDR3 sequence: CSASPGEQYV. In nucleotides, the CDR3 is TGCAGTGCTTCTCCCGGCGAGCAGTACGTC.

This clonotype showed up just a few times. The genes are TRBV6-5 and TRBJ2-3; D assignment may be TRBD1 or TRBD2 (5 bases each). Germline V gene sequence: CDR1 MNHEY, CDR2 SVGAGI. The CDR3 extends over 16 amino acids. Trimming left V 4 bases short and J 0 bases short, with 14 bases between. The CDR3 region has the DNA TGTGCCAGCAGTTCTGAGGGGACCAAAAGCACAGATACGCAGTATTTT. Its translation is CASSSEGTKSTDTQYF.

The CDR3 region has the DNA TGTGCCAGCAGTTTATTTCCTGGTTATGGCTACACCTTC. Protein sequence: CASSLFPGYGYTF. The V call is TRBV28, the J call TRBJ1-2; D remains ambiguous. The V gene's germline CDR1 is MDHEN and CDR2 SYDVKM. The CDR3 covers 13 residues. V was shortened by 1 base and J by 5 bases, with 8 bases between the two germline ends.

This clonotype was detected many times. The CDR3: CASSLVQDYGYTF. The CDR3 DNA reads as TGTGCCAGCAGCTTAGTACAGGACTATGGCTACACCTTC. The chain is built from TRBV7-8 and TRBJ1-2, with D possibly being TRBD1 (5 bases). Per the germline V gene, CDR1 is SGHVS and CDR2 is FQNEAQ. The CDR3 is 13 amino acids. V lost 1 base, J lost 3 bases, and 6 bases lay in between.

This clonotype was recorded once. The chain recombines TRBV7-3 with TRBJ2-1; D is uncertain. This CDR3 is 16 amino acids long. The V end was cut by 2 bases, the J end by 0 bases, with 11 bases between. Germline CDR1 SGHTA, CDR2 FQGTGA. The CDR3 loop reads CASSLSLVNSYNEQFF. DNA for the CDR3: TGTGCCAGCAGCTTATCCCTAGTGAACTCCTACAATGAGCAGTTCTTC.

This clonotype was counted between two and nine times. This sequence joins TRBV5-1 and TRBJ2-7, with a possible D match to TRBD1 (6 bases). CDR1 SGHRS and CDR2 YFSETQ come from the germline V gene. The CDR3 has 15 residues. Between the trimmed V and J ends, which lost 3 bases and 3 bases, there was a span of 16 bases. The CDR3 bases are TGCGCCAGCAGCTGGGGGCTGGGAGCCAACTACGAGCAGTACTTC. Amino acid sequence: CASSWGLGANYEQYF.

This clonotype was seen a handful of times. This rearrangement joins TRBV13 to TRBJ1-2; no firm D call. Germline assignment: CDR1 PRHDT and CDR2 FYEKMQ (reference sequence). Deletions cut 5 bases from V and 3 bases from J, with 16 bases between. This CDR3 contains 15 residues. For the CDR3, the DNA is TGTGCCAGCAGCATAGTCGGGGATTTTGACTATGGCTACACCTTC. This encodes CASSIVGDFDYGYTF.

This chain links TRBV15 with TRBJ2-5, with 10 bases lining up with TRBD1. This CDR3 has 16 amino acids. The V and J ends lost 1 base and 5 bases, in that order; junction bases with no gene match: 7. CDR1 and CDR2 from the germline V gene are LNHNV and YYDKDF (reference sequence). The CDR3 sequence is CATSRGKDRGLETQYF. As DNA, the CDR3 is TGTGCCACCAGCAGAGGCAAAGACAGGGGGCTGGAGACCCAGTACTTC.

The table lists this clonotype with many counts. The V gene is TRBV7-8, the J gene TRBJ1-1; no reliable D call. The CDR3 runs to 14 residues. Germline loops: CDR1 SGHVS, CDR2 FQNEAQ. Trimming shortened V by 3 bases and J by 0 bases, and 8 bases separated the two germline ends. The CDR3 spells CASSLGEVNTEAFF. CDR3 sequence (DNA): TGTGCCAGCAGCTTGGGTGAGGTGAACACTGAAGCTTTCTTT.

This clonotype was counted at least ten times. The chain joins TRBV20-1 to TRBJ2-5; either TRBD1 or TRBD2 may supply D (5 bases each). V lost 6 bases to trimming and J lost 3 bases, with 14 bases between them. There are 13 residues in the CDR3. The V gene's germline CDR1 is DFQATT and CDR2 SNEGSKA (reference sequence). This CDR3 is CSAPLGVEETQYF. In DNA, the CDR3 is TGCAGTGCCCCGTTGGGGGTGGAAGAGACCCAGTACTTC.

This clonotype was seen a handful of times. J is TRBJ2-2 and V is TRBV11-2, with 14 bases lining up with TRBD2. With V trimmed by 5 bases and J by 4 bases, 9 bases remained unmatched. From germline, CDR1 is SGHAT and CDR2 FQNNGV. The CDR3 is made up of 18 amino acids. The chain's CDR3 is CASSTRTSGGRITGELFF. As DNA, the CDR3 is TGTGCCAGCAGCACGAGGACTAGCGGGGGGCGAATCACCGGGGAGCTGTTTTTT.

The chain is built from TRBV28 and TRBJ2-5, with D perhaps matching TRBD2 (6 bases). Trimming stripped 4 bases from V and 0 bases from J, with 12 bases between. CDR3 length: 15 amino acids. The germline CDR1 and CDR2 sequences are MDHEN and SYDVKM. The CDR3 loop is CASSWTPGDQETQYF. In nucleotides, the CDR3 is TGTGCCAGCAGTTGGACTCCGGGAGACCAAGAGACCCAGTACTTC.

The chain carries TRBV12-3 or TRBV12-4 and TRBJ2-1; 11 nucleotides match TRBD2. This CDR3 spans 17 amino acids. The V segment lost 3 bases and the J segment 6 bases; nucleotides outside the gene matches: 10. The CDR3: CASSFLSGGAGGNEQFF. The CDR3 bases are TGTGCCAGCAGTTTCCTTAGCGGGGGGGCCGGCGGCAATGAGCAGTTCTTC.

The chain couples TRBV6-6 to TRBJ2-4, with TRBD2 identical over 12 bases. With 5 bases clipped from V and 16 bases from J, the junction kept 21 bases outside the gene matches. This CDR3 region has 17 residues. Per the germline V gene, CDR1 is MNHNY and CDR2 is SVGAGI (reference sequence). The CDR3 DNA follows: TGTGCCAGCAGTGCTCAACCCCGGAGGGCTAGCGGGGGGGAGAGCTACTTC. This sequence encodes CASSAQPRRASGGESYF.

This clonotype was found a few times. The V call is TRBV29-1, the J call TRBJ2-3, with TRBD2 as a possible D gene (6 bases). Trimming cost V 4 bases and J 6 bases, with 17 bases left between them. The CDR3 loop spans 14 amino acids. Germline CDR1 and CDR2: SQVTM and ANQGSEA. The CDR3, as DNA: TGCAGCGTTGGGGCCCTGAAGGAGGGGGATACGCAGTATTTT. Protein product: CSVGALKEGDTQYF.

This clonotype was detected many times. This chain uses TRBV5-6 with TRBJ1-5; D is unresolved. Germline-derived CDR1 and CDR2 are SGHDT and YYEEEE. CDR3 length: 14 amino acids. Trimming took off 1 base at V and 1 base at J, with 6 bases between the two ends. The CDR3 spells CASSLSWSNQPQHF. The CDR3 nucleotides read TGTGCCAGCAGCTTGTCCTGGAGCAATCAGCCCCAGCATTTT. The full variable domain, in which reference TRBV5-6 and TRBJ1-5 provide the parts outside the CDR3, is DAGVTQSPTHLIKTRGQQVTLRCSPKSGHDTVSWYQQALGQGPQFIFQYYEEEERQRGNFPDRFSGHQFPNYSSELNVNALLLGDSALYLCASSLSWSNQPQHFGDGTRLSIL.

This clonotype was counted between two and nine times. This chain connects TRBV4-1 to TRBJ2-5; D gene unclear. CDR3 length equals 14 residues. Germline lookup yields CDR1 MGHRA and CDR2 YSYEKL. V was clipped by 1 base and J by 5 bases, with 11 bases between them. CDR3 amino acids: CASSQVAQAETQYF. DNA of the CDR3: TGCGCCAGCAGCCAAGTAGCCCAGGCTGAGACCCAGTACTTC.

There are many counts of this clonotype. The V call is TRBV6-5, the J call TRBJ2-5, with TRBD2 matching 14 bases. CDR3 size: 16 residues. With V trimmed by 2 bases and J by 2 bases, 1 base remained unmatched. The V gene's germline CDR1 is MNHEY and CDR2 SVGAGI. The CDR3 sequence is CASSYGTSGSQETQYF. The DNA for the CDR3 is TGTGCCAGCAGTTACGGGACTAGCGGGAGTCAAGAGACCCAGTACTTC.

J is TRBJ2-1 and V is TRBV5-1; 12 bases match TRBD2. Trimming took 1 base from V and 8 from J; bases not matched to a gene: 7. CDR1 is SGHRS and CDR2 is YFSETQ in the germline V gene. This CDR3 contains 16 residues. Here the CDR3 DNA reads TGCGCCAGCAGCTTGTCCCTAGCGGGAGGGCCGGATGAGCAGTTCTTC. Translating gives CASSLSLAGGPDEQFF.

The table lists this clonotype with many counts. CDR3 sequence reads: CASSRLALTGELFF. The CDR3 bases are TGCGCCAGCAGTCGACTAGCTCTGACCGGGGAGCTGTTTTTT. The chain combines TRBV4-1 with TRBJ2-2; 7 bases match TRBD2. CDR1 and CDR2 (germline): MGHRA, YSYEKL. The trim removed 6 bases at V and 5 bases at J, leaving 6 bases unmatched. There are 14 residues in the CDR3.

This clonotype has just a few counts. The chain employs TRBV4-1 and TRBJ1-1, with D uncertain. The CDR3 runs to 15 residues. Germline-derived CDR1 and CDR2 are MGHRA and YSYEKL. The V end lost 0 bases, the J end lost 7 bases, and 15 bases lay between the germline ends. In DNA form, the CDR3 reads TGCGCCAGCAGCCAAGAGGAAGCGCAGCCGTTTGAAGCTTTCTTT. Residues: CASSQEEAQPFEAFF.